Shown below are 6 T cell receptor beta chains from a single sample sequenced in a study of OX40 agonist ivuxolimab in advanced cancers. This table comes from immunoSEQ multiplex PCR, and its TCRdb copy is limited to in-frame clones, with some not included. The table shows tens of thousands of clones, with approximately 90% occurring only once. Sample: CD4+ or CD8+ T cells sorted from blood, taken in a trial of the OX40 agonist ivuxolimab. The receptors derive from an adult with an advanced solid tumor such as melanoma, head and neck, liver or kidney cancer.

This clone was seen a handful of times. This chain uses TRBV30 with TRBJ1-1, with D uncertain. From germline, CDR1 is GTSNPN and CDR2 SVGIG (reference sequence). V lost 5 bases to trimming and J lost 5 bases, with 15 bases between them. This CDR3 spans 13 amino acids. CDR3 sequence: CAWGVGGWTEAFF. The CDR3 bases are TGTGCCTGGGGGGTGGGTGGTTGGACTGAAGCTTTCTTT.

This chain connects TRBV19 to TRBJ2-1; TRBD2 matches 11 bases. CDR3 size: 18 residues. The germline CDR1 and CDR2 sequences are LNHDA and SQIVND (reference sequence). Trimming cost V 9 bases and J 6 bases; bases outside gene matches: 19. The CDR3 bases are TGTGCCAGCCTAAAAAATTTTCAGCTAGCGGGAGGTATCAATGAGCAGTTCTTC. Translation: CASLKNFQLAGGINEQFF.

The chain couples TRBV7-2 to TRBJ2-5; TRBD1 matches at 7 bases. The junction had 12 bases not matched to a gene; V was cut back by 7 bases and J by 13 bases. The CDR3 consists of 12 residues. The germline V gene has CDR1 SGHTA and CDR2 FQGNSA. The CDR3 DNA reads as TGTGCCAGCACGGAGACAGGGAGACTACCGTACTTC. It specifies CASTETGRLPYF.

V usage is TRBV27 and J usage is TRBJ2-1; 7 positions agree with TRBD1. CDR3 size: 13 residues. V lost 7 bases, J lost 5 bases, and 5 bases stayed unmatched. The germline CDR1 and CDR2 sequences are MNHEY and SMNVEV (reference sequence). The CDR3 coding sequence is TGTGCCAGCACCATGGGACAGAACAATGAGCAGTTCTTC. This translates into CASTMGQNNEQFF.

This chain joins TRBV29-1 and TRBJ2-3; D is possibly TRBD1 (6 bases). The germline gives CDR1 SQVTM, CDR2 ANQGSEA. The CDR3 consists of 16 residues. With 1 base removed from V and 4 bases from J, the gap between germline ends came to 18 bases. The CDR3 bases are TGCAGCGTTGAAGGGGCCGCAGGGGACCCCCCAGATACGCAGTATTTT. This codes for CSVEGAAGDPPDTQYF.

V is TRBV28 and J is TRBJ2-7, with 8 bases aligning to TRBD1. The CDR3 length is 15 residues. V lost 2 bases and J lost 4; bases outside the gene matches: 7. CDR1 is MDHEN, CDR2 SYDVKM, per germline. CDR3 sequence: CASSLRQGYVYEQYF. The CDR3 coding sequence is TGTGCCAGCAGTTTACGACAGGGGTACGTGTACGAGCAGTACTTC.